This T cell receptor (beta chain) was captured by sequencing in a study of cytomegalovirus exposure and HLA in healthy donors. This clone has a single count. The antigen remains unidentified. Study-wide results and limits: A few CMV-associated chains proved CMV antigen-specific in vitro.

After removal of 3 bases from V and 6 bases from J, the junction contained 1 base not matched to a gene. Germline lookup yields CDR1 KGHSH and CDR2 LQKENI. The CDR3 totals 12 residues. The donors were healthy bone marrow donors. At collection, donors were nominally healthy, but unrecorded immune exposures were probable. With 60 Vbeta and 13 Jbeta primers, the PCR was carried out. TCRdb's copy holds only in-frame clones and misses some; the assay was immunoSEQ multiplex PCR. The data show 130,000 to 150,000 clones, 64% seen once. The sample comprised PBMCs. The TCR originated in a woman aged 25 to 45 in good health and CMV-seropositive. The genes are TRBV18 and TRBJ1-1, with 7 bases that match TRBD1. This CDR3 is CASSPGQSEAFF. CDR3 sequence (DNA): TGTGCCAGCTCACCGGGACAGTCTGAAGCTTTCTTT.